The 30 T cell receptor beta chains given below trace back to one sample, sequenced in a study of CD8 T cells in ankylosing spondylitis. TCRdb called the 5' RACE reads again in MiXCR, with one record for every CDR3 protein. The sample carries 670,000 or so distinct CDR3 sequences, over 15% recorded once. General study findings and limits: A motif of fewer than ten highly homologous TCR beta variants was seen as apparently characteristic of ankylosing spondylitis blood.

Antigens for these TCRs are unknown. The sample comprised blood, either unsorted or a sorted T cell fraction (not recorded which). These receptors all stem from a male donor with ankylosing spondylitis.

There are a few counts of this clonotype. V usage is TRBV5-1 and J usage is TRBJ2-1, with 7 bases fitting TRBD2. CDR1 is SGHRS and CDR2 is YFSETQ in the germline V gene. J gave up 6 bases and V 4 bases, and 10 bases lay outside the gene matches. CDR3 length: 15 residues. The CDR3 region is CASSLAGTIPNEQFF. The CDR3 DNA reads as TGCGCCAGCAGCCTAGCCGGGACTATACCCAATGAGCAGTTCTTC.

The chain joins TRBV27 to TRBJ2-7; no reliable D call. The V and J ends lost 6 bases and 6 bases respectively, with 18 bases between them. Germline assignment: CDR1 MNHEY and CDR2 SMNVEV (reference sequence). The CDR3 runs 14 residues. The DNA of the CDR3 is TGTGCCAGCAGCCCCTTCGTTGGCTTTTTCGAGCAGTACTTC. Protein product: CASSPFVGFFEQYF.

This clonotype came up a few times. This chain joins TRBV5-1 and TRBJ2-1; D possibly corresponds to TRBD2 (6 bases). CDR3 length: 15 residues. Germline CDR1 SGHRS, CDR2 YFSETQ. The germline V and J ends were trimmed by 0 bases and 3 bases, with 10 bases remaining between them. CDR3 sequence (DNA): TGCGCCAGCAGCTTGGTGGGGACTGGCTACAATGAGCAGTTCTTC. Its protein product is CASSLVGTGYNEQFF. The full variable domain, completed using reference TRBV5-1 and TRBJ2-1, is KAGVTQTPRYLIKTRGQQVTLSCSPISGHRSVSWYQQTPGQGLQFLFEYFSETQRNKGNFPGRFSGRQFSNSRSEMNVSTLELGDSALYLCASSLVGTGYNEQFFGPGTRLTVL.

The chain employs TRBV20-1 and TRBJ2-5; 9 bases are a match to TRBD2. The trim removed 1 base at V and 1 base at J, leaving 7 bases unmatched. This CDR3 is built from 16 residues. From germline, CDR1 is DFQATT and CDR2 SNEGSKA (reference sequence). The CDR3 sequence: CSARVWRLAVQETQYF. CDR3 in DNA: TGCAGTGCTAGAGTATGGAGACTAGCGGTCCAAGAGACCCAGTACTTC.

This chain uses TRBV9 with TRBJ2-7; D is possibly TRBD1 (5 bases). The CDR3 contains 15 residues. Germline V gene sequence: CDR1 SGDLS, CDR2 YYNGEE. The germline V and J ends were trimmed by 0 bases and 1 base, with 11 bases remaining between them. CDR3 coding DNA: TGTGCCAGCAGCGTAGATGACAGTGAATCCTACGAGCAGTACTTC. This codes for CASSVDDSESYEQYF.

This clonotype was recorded a few times. This chain connects TRBV29-1 to TRBJ2-7; D not certain. The ends were cut back, 5 bases at V and 4 bases at J, with 18 bases in the middle. This CDR3 comprises 14 residues. Germline V lookup: CDR1 SQVTM, CDR2 ANQGSEA. DNA of the CDR3: TGCAGCGTTTCTTACCCTCAGAGGTTGTACGAGCAGTACTTC. It yields the protein CSVSYPQRLYEQYF.

The V call is TRBV5-1, the J call TRBJ2-1, with TRBD2 matching 10 bases. There are 15 residues in the CDR3. With 4 bases clipped from V and 10 bases from J, the junction kept 11 bases outside the gene matches. Germline-derived CDR1 and CDR2 are SGHRS and YFSETQ. The CDR3 region is CASSLAGEPGWEQFF. The CDR3 region has the DNA TGCGCCAGCAGCCTAGCGGGGGAGCCAGGGTGGGAGCAGTTCTTC.

This chain joins TRBV5-1 and TRBJ2-1, with TRBD1 matching 9 bases. The CDR3 covers 15 residues. Looked up from germline, CDR1 is SGHRS and CDR2 is YFSETQ. Losses at the gene ends were 7 bases for V and 8 bases for J; bases not matched to a gene: 13. CDR3 coding DNA: TGCGCCAGCCACAGGGGGCACATAGGACAGCATGAGCAGTTCTTC. It translates to CASHRGHIGQHEQFF.

The sample holds a few counts of this clonotype. The chain carries TRBV20-1 and TRBJ2-1; 8 nucleotides agree with TRBD2. V lost 0 bases, J lost 4 bases, and 8 bases stayed unmatched. Germline CDR1 DFQATT, CDR2 SNEGSKA (reference sequence). CDR3 length: 16 residues. Here the CDR3 reads CSARDGRTSRYNEQFF. In nucleotides, the CDR3 is TGCAGTGCTAGAGATGGTCGGACTAGCCGTTACAATGAGCAGTTCTTC.

This chain joins TRBV12-5 and TRBJ1-3; no firm D call. Germline V gives CDR1 LGHNT, CDR2 FRNRAP. V shed 2 bases and J shed 0 bases, with 11 bases lying between them. CDR3 size: 16 residues. The CDR3 is CASGLSQNSSGNTIYF. In DNA, the CDR3 is TGTGCTAGTGGTTTGTCCCAGAATAGCTCTGGAAACACCATATATTTT.

This clonotype has just a few counts. This sequence joins TRBV20-1 and TRBJ2-1; the match to TRBD1 covers 8 bases. Germline-derived CDR1 and CDR2 are DFQATT and SNEGSKA (reference sequence). After removal of 4 bases from V and 6 bases from J, the junction contained 5 bases not matched to a gene. This CDR3 is built from 13 residues. The CDR3 DNA reads as TGCAGTGCTAATCGACAGGGGACCAATGAGCAGTTCTTC. Its protein is CSANRQGTNEQFF.

This clonotype was detected only a few times. The junction does not match germline at one end; this may be a read error. This chain links TRBV28 with TRBJ2-1; 8 bases line up with TRBD2. In germline, CDR1 is MDHEN, CDR2 SYDVKM. This CDR3 comprises 13 residues. The CDR3 DNA is TGTGCCAGCACTCCCCCCCAGCGGGGGCAAGAGAACTTC. Protein sequence: CASTPPQRGQENF.

This clonotype appeared a few times. The chain joins TRBV29-1 to TRBJ2-3; TRBD2 agrees at 8 bases. Germline trimming cut 0 bases from V and 4 bases from J; bases unmatched to any gene: 12. This CDR3 contains 17 residues. Germline V gene data show CDR1 as SQVTM and CDR2 as ANQGSEA. The CDR3, as DNA: TGCAGCGTTGAAGATCTTCTAGGAGCGGGGGTTTCAGATACGCAGTATTTT. Its protein is CSVEDLLGAGVSDTQYF.

V is TRBV12-3 or TRBV12-4 and J is TRBJ1-6; no definite D call. V gave up 1 base and J gave up 14 bases, with 9 bases separating them. The CDR3 length is 12 residues. The CDR3 sequence is CASSLDTWTLHF. The CDR3 region has the DNA TGTGCCAGCAGTTTAGACACATGGACCCTCCACTTT.

This rearrangement joins TRBV4-1 to TRBJ2-7, with 10 positions matching TRBD2. V shed 3 bases, J shed 5 bases, and the junction held 7 bases outside the gene matches. Germline values: CDR1 MGHRA, CDR2 YSYEKL. This CDR3 spans 15 amino acids. The CDR3 region has the DNA TGCGCCAGCAGCCAGGATCCGGGACTAGCGAACGAGCAGTACTTC. Translating gives CASSQDPGLANEQYF.

CDR3 nucleotides: TGTGCCAGCAAGTCGGGGCTAGCGGGAGGTTGGGAGACCCAGTACTTC. Amino acid sequence: CASKSGLAGGWETQYF. The chain links TRBV28 to TRBJ2-5, with 11 bases identical to TRBD2. CDR3 size: 16 residues. In germline, CDR1 is MDHEN, CDR2 SYDVKM. V was clipped by 7 bases and J by 5 bases; unmatched bases: 12. Supplemented by reference TRBV28 and TRBJ2-5, the full variable domain reads DVKVTQSSRYLVKRTGEKVFLECVQDMDHENMFWYRQDPGLGLRLIYFSYDVKMKEKGDIPEGYSVSREKKERFSLILESASTNQTSMYLCASKSGLAGGWETQYFGPGTRLLVL.

The chain has TRBV7-9 and TRBJ1-5; tentative D call: TRBD1 (6 bases). Trimming took 5 bases from V and 0 from J, leaving 17 bases between them. This CDR3 contains 17 residues. Germline loops: CDR1 SEHNR, CDR2 FQNEAQ (reference sequence). The CDR3 DNA reads TGTGCCAGCAGCAAAAGCGGGGGGCCTAATAGCAATCAGCCCCAGCATTTT. Translating it yields CASSKSGGPNSNQPQHF.

This clonotype was found a few times. The genes are TRBV12-3 or TRBV12-4 and TRBJ1-4; no firm D call. Trimming removed 5 bases from V and 8 bases from J, with 6 bases in between. The CDR3 spans 11 residues. CDR3 bases: TGTGCCAGCAGTCGTAGGGAAAAACTGTTTTTT. Translation gives CASSRREKLFF.

The chain joins TRBV20-1 to TRBJ1-2; no clear D gene. Between the trimmed V and J ends, which lost 6 bases and 4 bases, there was a span of 15 bases. CDR1 is DFQATT, CDR2 SNEGSKA, per germline (reference sequence). The CDR3 contains 13 residues. The CDR3 loop reads CSAPRNTLYGYTF. CDR3 DNA: TGCAGTGCGCCGCGGAACACCCTCTATGGCTACACCTTC.

This clonotype came up a few times. This rearrangement joins TRBV7-2 to TRBJ1-1; 7 nucleotides agree with TRBD1. CDR1 is SGHTA and CDR2 is FQGNSA in the germline V gene. The CDR3 is 15 amino acids. Germline trimming cut 5 bases from V and 6 bases from J; bases unmatched to any gene: 12. CDR3 amino acids: CASSLRGGPGAEAFF. The CDR3 DNA follows: TGTGCCAGCAGCCTCAGGGGGGGCCCGGGCGCTGAAGCTTTCTTT.

The CDR3 DNA reads TGCAGCGGCCTGCGGGACGGAACCTACGAGCAGTACTTC. It is translated as CSGLRDGTYEQYF. V and J are TRBV29-1 and TRBJ2-7, with a possible D match to TRBD2 (6 bases). V lost 7 bases and J lost 2, with 15 bases in between. Germline CDR1 and CDR2: SQVTM and ANQGSEA. The CDR3 is 13 residues long.

This clonotype was detected only a few times. This sequence joins TRBV7-8 and TRBJ2-5; perhaps TRBD2 as D (6 bases). This CDR3 is built from 13 residues. V was pared by 11 bases and J by 3 bases, with 16 bases between. Germline values: CDR1 SGHVS, CDR2 FQNEAQ. This chain's CDR3 is CAARRGIEETQYF. The DNA for the CDR3 is TGTGCCGCCCGTCGGGGGATTGAAGAGACCCAGTACTTC.

This clonotype was seen more than once but under ten times. V is TRBV4-1 and J is TRBJ2-2; 11 bases match TRBD2. CDR3 length equals 19 residues. V shed 4 bases, J shed 7 bases, and the junction held 17 bases outside the gene matches. Germline CDR1 reads MGHRA; CDR2 reads YSYEKL. In DNA form, the CDR3 reads TGCGCCAGCAGCCCCAACCCCTCGACTAGCGGGAAAAACGACGGGGAGCTGTTTTTT. Translation: CASSPNPSTSGKNDGELFF.

This clonotype was counted between two and nine times. The chain couples TRBV6-1 to TRBJ1-1, with 9 bases matching TRBD1. Germline V CDR1 and CDR2: MNHNS, SASEGT. V was clipped by 6 bases and J by 8 bases; unmatched bases: 10. This CDR3 spans 14 amino acids. CDR3 protein: CASRETGGASEAFF. CDR3 coding DNA: TGTGCCAGCAGAGAAACAGGGGGCGCGTCGGAAGCTTTCTTT.

A few counts support this clonotype. The V gene is TRBV7-2, the J gene TRBJ2-4, with unresolved D. Trimming pared 5 bases from V and 8 bases from J, leaving 10 bases between. There are 12 residues in the CDR3. From germline, CDR1 is SGHTA and CDR2 FQGNSA. CDR3 bases: TGTGCCAGCAGCAAAGAGTGGGACATTCAGTACTTC. Its protein product is CASSKEWDIQYF.

The CDR3 region is CASSFKDRLDDGETQYF. In nucleotides, the CDR3 is TGTGCCAGCAGCTTCAAGGACAGGTTGGATGATGGAGAGACCCAGTACTTC. The chain joins TRBV7-2 to TRBJ2-5, with 7 positions matching TRBD1. The CDR3 runs to 17 residues. V lost 3 bases to trimming and J lost 4 bases; unmatched junction nucleotides: 14. CDR1 SGHTA and CDR2 FQGNSA come from the germline V gene.

CDR3 loop: CASSFGQAANEQFF. CDR3 sequence (DNA): TGTGCCAGCAGTTTTGGTCAGGCCGCCAATGAGCAGTTCTTC. V is TRBV12-3 or TRBV12-4 and J is TRBJ2-1; D unclear. CDR3 length: 14 amino acids. V lost 3 bases, J lost 6 bases, and 12 bases lay in between.

This clonotype was counted between two and nine times. The rearrangement uses TRBV7-2 and TRBJ1-2; D possibly corresponds to TRBD1 (6 bases). There are 14 residues in the CDR3. Per the germline V gene, CDR1 is SGHTA and CDR2 is FQGNSA. V lost 4 bases and J lost 5, with 14 bases in between. CDR3 coding DNA: TGTGCCAGCAGCTACCAAGGGACACCGTATGGCTACACCTTC. Translating it yields CASSYQGTPYGYTF.

This clonotype occurred a few times. V gene TRBV5-1 combines with J gene TRBJ2-1, with 8 bases identical to TRBD2. CDR3 length: 17 amino acids. Germline CDR1 SGHRS, CDR2 YFSETQ. V shed 0 bases, J shed 7 bases, and the junction held 12 bases outside the gene matches. CDR3 amino acids: CASSLVPSGGPYNEQFF. The CDR3 nucleotides are TGCGCCAGCAGCTTGGTCCCTTCGGGAGGGCCTTATAATGAGCAGTTCTTC.

There are many counts of this clonotype. This chain's CDR3 is CASSLSAGGYEQYF. The CDR3 bases are TGTGCCAGCAGTTTATCGGCAGGGGGATACGAGCAGTACTTC. The chain couples TRBV27 to TRBJ2-7; the match to TRBD1 covers 7 bases. Germline V CDR1 and CDR2: MNHEY, SMNVEV (reference sequence). CDR3 length: 14 residues. J was trimmed by 4 bases and V by 0 bases; bases with no gene match: 3.